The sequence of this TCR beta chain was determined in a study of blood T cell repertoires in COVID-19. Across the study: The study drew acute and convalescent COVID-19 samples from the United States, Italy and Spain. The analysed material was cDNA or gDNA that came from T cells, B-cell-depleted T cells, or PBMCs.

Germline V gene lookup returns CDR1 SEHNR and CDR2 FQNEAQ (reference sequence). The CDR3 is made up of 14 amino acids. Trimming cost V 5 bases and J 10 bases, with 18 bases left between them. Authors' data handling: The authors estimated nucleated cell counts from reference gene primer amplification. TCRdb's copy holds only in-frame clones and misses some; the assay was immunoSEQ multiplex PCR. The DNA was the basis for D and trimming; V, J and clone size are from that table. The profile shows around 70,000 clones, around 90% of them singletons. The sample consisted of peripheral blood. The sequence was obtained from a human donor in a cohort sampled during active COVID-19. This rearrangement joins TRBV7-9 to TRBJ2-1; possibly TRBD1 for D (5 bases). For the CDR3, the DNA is TGTGCCAGCAGCCCCCGCCAGGGCTGGGAAGAGCAGTTCTTC. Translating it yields CASSPRQGWEEQFF.